These 30 T cell receptor beta chains share one sample of origin, sequenced in a study of Graves' ophthalmopathy and Graves' hyperthyroidism. Amplification from RNA transcripts yielded the TCR beta CDR3 regions. In the first round, RT-PCR was carried out with HTBI primers, and a multiplex PCR formed the second round. Via MiXCR, TCRdb re-called the multiplex PCR reads, giving one row per CDR3 protein. The table includes almost 750,000 distinct CDR3 sequences, 40% detected once. What was sequenced was peripheral blood. These receptors all stem from an adult man with Graves' ophthalmopathy.

As concerns this clonotype: The junction and the germline gene differ at one end; a read error may be behind it. CDR3 loop: CVSSPVSINSALHF. The CDR3 DNA follows: TGTGTCAGCAGCCCAGTCAGCATCAATTCAGCCCTCCACTTT. The chain has TRBV9 and TRBJ1-6; D gene unclear. Germline-derived CDR1 and CDR2 are SGDLS and YYNGEE. The CDR3 totals 14 residues.

The V call is TRBV10-3, the J call TRBJ2-7; D not resolved. V lost 6 bases and J lost 2, with 17 bases in between. Germline V gives CDR1 ENHRY, CDR2 SYGVKD. The CDR3 contains 15 residues. The CDR3 coding sequence is TGTGCCATCAGCGATCCTGGTGTGGCCACCTACGAGCAGTACTTC. This translates into CAISDPGVATYEQYF.

The sample holds many counts of this clonotype. This chain joins TRBV10-3 and TRBJ1-5; 9 positions agree with TRBD1. Germline CDR1 and CDR2: ENHRY and SYGVKD. This CDR3 is built from 13 residues. Losses at the gene ends were 6 bases for V and 4 bases for J; bases not matched to a gene: 1. CDR3 DNA sequence: TGTGCCATCAGGGACAGGGGTAATCAGCCCCAGCATTTT. Translating it yields CAIRDRGNQPQHF.

This clonotype was detected ten times or more. The junction and the germline gene differ at one end; a read error may be behind it. The rearrangement uses TRBV2 and TRBJ1-1; no firm D call. This CDR3 has 13 amino acids. Germline V gene lookup returns CDR1 SNHLY and CDR2 FYNNEI. Here the CDR3 DNA reads TGTGTCAGCAGTGAAAGGCTATGGGCTGAAGCTTTCTTT. Its translation: CVSSERLWAEAFF. Using reference TRBV2 and TRBJ1-1 for the parts outside the CDR3, the full variable domain is EPEVTQTPSHQVTQMGQEVILRCVPISNHLYFYWYRQILGQKVEFLVSFYNNEISEKSEIFDDQFSVERPDGSNFTLKIRSTKLEDSAMYFCVSSERLWAEAFFGQGTRLTVV.

This clonotype was counted only a few times. A read error may account for a junction end that differs from germline. The rearrangement uses TRBV24-1 and TRBJ2-7, with D unclear. CDR3 size: 12 residues. Looked up from germline, CDR1 is KGHDR and CDR2 is SFDVKD. The CDR3 nucleotides read TGTGCCACCAGTGAGGACGCCTACGAGCAGTGCTTC. Translating it yields CATSEDAYEQCF.

With respect to this clonotype: Compared with germline, one end of the junction differs, possibly owing to a read error. The chain recombines TRBV10-3 with TRBJ1-1; TRBD1 matches at 11 bases. Looked up from germline, CDR1 is ENHRY and CDR2 is SYGVKD. This CDR3 has 17 residues. The CDR3 DNA reads TGTGCCAGCAGTTACTCCCTAAAGGACAGGGGGCACACTGAAGCTTTCTTT. It specifies CASSYSLKDRGHTEAFF.

This chain joins TRBV10-3 and TRBJ1-1; 7 nucleotides agree with TRBD1. Germline values: CDR1 ENHRY, CDR2 SYGVKD. V shed 5 bases, J shed 7 bases, and the junction held 7 bases outside the gene matches. This CDR3 is built from 13 residues. The CDR3 reads CAISYLDRDEAFF. The CDR3 bases are TGTGCCATCAGTTACTTAGACAGGGATGAAGCTTTCTTT.

With regard to this clonotype: A junction end diverges from the germline sequence, so it may reflect a read error. This chain uses TRBV7-6 with TRBJ1-5, with D uncertain. Germline lookup yields CDR1 SGHVS and CDR2 FNYEAQ. This CDR3 region has 14 residues. Written as DNA, the CDR3 is TGTGCTAGCAGCTCCATGTCCGGACTAGCCTACGAGCATTTT. Translation gives CASSSMSGLAYEHF.

This clonotype was seen ten or more times. This chain connects TRBV6-5 to TRBJ1-6; D is unresolved. There are 12 residues in the CDR3. The V end lost 8 bases, the J end lost 7 bases, and 9 bases lay between the germline ends. Per the germline V gene, CDR1 is MNHEY and CDR2 is SVGAGI. The CDR3 here is CASGRRNSPLHF. The CDR3 DNA reads TGTGCCAGCGGACGGCGAAATTCACCCCTCCACTTT.

This chain uses TRBV20-1 with TRBJ2-3; D unclear. Deletions cut 2 bases from V and 2 bases from J, with 8 bases between. The CDR3 length is 13 residues. CDR1 and CDR2 (germline): DFQATT, SNEGSKA (reference sequence). Here the CDR3 reads CSARSGNTDTQYF. The CDR3 DNA follows: TGCAGTGCTAGAAGTGGGAACACAGATACGCAGTATTTT.

This clonotype was seen more than once but under ten times. The chain links TRBV6-6 to TRBJ1-1; TRBD1 agrees at 7 bases. V lost 5 bases, J lost 6 bases, and 3 bases stayed unmatched. The length of the CDR3 is 12 residues. Looked up from germline, CDR1 is MNHNY and CDR2 is SVGAGI (reference sequence). The CDR3 sequence: CASSTGVPEAFF. CDR3 nucleotides: TGTGCCAGCAGTACAGGGGTCCCTGAAGCTTTCTTT.

The rearrangement links TRBV12-3 or TRBV12-4 to TRBJ2-7; the D is unclear. The CDR3 runs 14 residues. V shed 8 bases and J shed 7 bases, with 21 bases lying between them. The CDR3, as DNA: TGTGCCAGCGTGCGCGGCCCCAAGGAGTGGGAGCAGTACTTC. Translating it yields CASVRGPKEWEQYF.

The rearrangement joins TRBV29-1 to TRBJ2-3; D gene uncertain. CDR3 length: 15 amino acids. Germline lookup yields CDR1 SQVTM and CDR2 ANQGSEA. Deletions cut 3 bases from V and 4 bases from J, with 17 bases between. CDR3 in amino acids: CSVDRRGGGADTQYF. CDR3 coding DNA: TGCAGCGTTGATCGGCGCGGCGGTGGGGCAGATACGCAGTATTTT.

This clonotype was counted many times. This chain uses TRBV29-1 with TRBJ2-7; unclear D gene. The germline V and J ends were trimmed by 2 bases and 3 bases, with 8 bases remaining between them. Germline-derived CDR1 and CDR2 are SQVTM and ANQGSEA. The CDR3 sequence is 12 residues long. Here the CDR3 DNA reads TGCAGCGTTGAAAGCCGGTACTACGAGCAGTACTTC. Its translation: CSVESRYYEQYF.

The chain couples TRBV2 to TRBJ1-5; maybe TRBD1 (6 bases). This CDR3 is 14 amino acids long. Germline CDR1 and CDR2: SNHLY and FYNNEI. V was shortened by 6 bases and J by 11 bases, with 20 bases between the two germline ends. Written as DNA, the CDR3 is TGTGCCAGCAGCACACAGGGCGCTCAAGGGACCCAGCATTTT. Residues: CASSTQGAQGTQHF.

CDR3 sequence reads: CASSLYRDRGLNTEAFF. The CDR3 region has the DNA TGTGCCAGCAGCTTATACCGGGACAGGGGGCTGAACACTGAAGCTTTCTTT. V gene TRBV5-6 combines with J gene TRBJ1-1, with TRBD1 matching 12 bases. In germline, CDR1 is SGHDT, CDR2 YYEEEE. The CDR3 length is 17 residues. Losses at the gene ends were 2 bases for V and 0 bases for J; bases not matched to a gene: 5.

This clonotype was seen repeatedly, ten times or more. J is TRBJ2-2 and V is TRBV10-3; perhaps TRBD1 as D (6 bases). The CDR3 loop spans 14 amino acids. CDR1 ENHRY and CDR2 SYGVKD come from the germline V gene. V was clipped by 5 bases and J by 2 bases, with 9 bases between them. CDR3 amino acids: CAISRQDNTGELFF. The CDR3 nucleotides read TGTGCCATCAGTCGACAGGATAACACCGGGGAGCTGTTTTTT.

This clonotype has a handful of counts. The rearrangement uses TRBV19 and TRBJ2-7; a weak D match, TRBD2 (5 bases). V lost 4 bases and J lost 7, with 17 bases in between. Per germline, CDR1 LNHDA and CDR2 SQIVND (reference sequence). The length of the CDR3 is 14 residues. The CDR3 DNA sequence: TGTGCCAGTAGTACTCCCGGGGAGTGGTGGGAGCAGTACTTC. It yields the protein CASSTPGEWWEQYF.

V gene TRBV10-3 combines with J gene TRBJ2-5; D gene ambiguous. The V end lost 2 bases, the J end lost 9 bases, and 10 bases lay between the germline ends. The CDR3 length is 12 residues. CDR1 and CDR2 from the germline V gene are ENHRY and SYGVKD. CDR3: CAISEGHQPQYF. In DNA form, the CDR3 reads TGTGCCATCAGTGAGGGTCATCAGCCCCAGTACTTC.

In this sample, this clonotype turned up many times. The V gene is TRBV20-1, the J gene TRBJ1-2; 7 bases are shared with TRBD1. The V segment lost 4 bases and the J segment 6 bases; nucleotides outside the gene matches: 2. CDR1 and CDR2 (germline): DFQATT, SNEGSKA (reference sequence). The length of the CDR3 is 11 residues. CDR3 nucleotide sequence: TGCAGTGCTATCAGGGGGAATGGCTACACCTTC. Translated, it gives CSAIRGNGYTF.

The chain uses TRBV19 and TRBJ1-1, with a possible D match to TRBD1 (6 bases). The CDR3 consists of 16 residues. Trimming cost V 3 bases and J 6 bases, with 20 bases left between them. Germline lookup yields CDR1 LNHDA and CDR2 SQIVND (reference sequence). CDR3 sequence reads: CASSILPGKGGPEAFF. CDR3 DNA: TGTGCCAGTAGTATTCTACCAGGGAAGGGGGGACCTGAAGCTTTCTTT.

Turning to this clonotype: One end of the junction fails to match germline, which may point to a read error. The chain employs TRBV12-3 or TRBV12-4 and TRBJ1-2; 7 positions match TRBD1. The CDR3 length is 14 residues. The CDR3 sequence is CASSPEGQLLGYTF. CDR3 bases: TGCGCCAGCAGCCCCGAGGGACAGCTGCTCGGCTACACCTTC.

Remarks on this clonotype: This may come from a read error, since a much larger clone is one base off. V and J are TRBV24-1 and TRBJ1-3; D is unclear. Germline-derived CDR1 and CDR2 are KGHDR and SFDVKD. The CDR3 length is 15 residues. Trimming took 3 bases from V and 2 from J, leaving 10 bases between them. This chain's CDR3 is CATSDSRFPGNTIYF. The CDR3 region has the DNA TGTGCCACCAGTGATAGTCGGTTCCCTGGAAACACCATATATTTT.

This sequence joins TRBV7-8 and TRBJ1-5; possibly TRBD1 for D (5 bases). Germline V gene sequence: CDR1 SGHVS, CDR2 FQNEAQ. V lost 5 bases and J 3 bases, leaving 14 bases between the germline ends. The CDR3 is 15 amino acids. The CDR3, as DNA: TGTGCCAGCAGCCAGGGAGGGGTGTACAATCAGCCCCAGCATTTT. It yields the protein CASSQGGVYNQPQHF.

On this clonotype itself: At one end, the junction sequence differs from germline, possibly due to a read error. The chain uses TRBV7-6 and TRBJ1-5; D unresolved. CDR1 and CDR2 from the germline V gene are SGHVS and FNYEAQ. This CDR3 spans 14 amino acids. The CDR3: CASSLSYSNQPQRF. The CDR3 coding sequence is TGTGCCAGCAGCTTGTCGTATAGCAATCAGCCCCAGCGTTTT.

This clonotype was counted many times. This chain uses TRBV7-3 with TRBJ2-5; maybe TRBD2 (7 bases). Germline values: CDR1 SGHTA, CDR2 FQGTGA. The CDR3 is 14 amino acids. Trimming left V 5 bases short and J 2 bases short, with 12 bases between. CDR3 region: CASSPGGKQETQYF. CDR3 bases: TGTGCCAGCAGCCCGGGGGGCAAACAAGAGACCCAGTACTTC.

This clonotype was recorded once. The CDR3 ends on some other residue instead of the conserved phenylalanine or tryptophan, so this is likely a read error. This chain uses TRBV12-3 or TRBV12-4 with TRBJ2-5; D remains unclear. Trimming left V 5 bases short and J 0 bases short, with 16 bases between. This CDR3 region has 16 residues. CDR3 DNA: TGTGCCAGCAGTCGACGAGTCGGACGGAACCAAGAGACCCAGTACTGC. Translation: CASSRRVGRNQETQYC.

The V call is TRBV6-5, the J call TRBJ1-2, with D tentatively TRBD1 (5 bases). The CDR3 loop spans 15 amino acids. Between the trimmed V and J ends, which lost 6 bases and 4 bases, there was a span of 18 bases. The germline V gene encodes CDR1 MNHEY and CDR2 SVGAGI. CDR3 DNA: TGTGCCAGCAGACGCACAAGGTCAGGGTCCTATGGCTACACCTTC. Translation: CASRRTRSGSYGYTF.

In this sample, this clonotype turned up many times. The rearrangement links TRBV2 to TRBJ1-4, with a possible D match to TRBD1 (5 bases). Trimming removed 5 bases from V and 4 bases from J, with 17 bases in between. Germline V CDR1 and CDR2: SNHLY, FYNNEI. This CDR3 region has 16 residues. The CDR3 sequence: CASSFGRVAINEKLFF. The CDR3 region has the DNA TGTGCCAGCAGTTTCGGCAGGGTAGCGATTAATGAAAAACTGTTTTTT. The full variable domain, with the rest looked up from reference TRBV2 and TRBJ1-4, is EPEVTQTPSHQVTQMGQEVILRCVPISNHLYFYWYRQILGQKVEFLVSFYNNEISEKSEIFDDQFSVERPDGSNFTLKIRSTKLEDSAMYFCASSFGRVAINEKLFFGSGTQLSVL.

This clonotype occurred many times. CDR3 coding DNA: TGTGCCAGCAGTGATATGGGGACAGGGGTAACTGAAGCTTTCTTT. This sequence encodes CASSDMGTGVTEAFF. The chain has TRBV2 and TRBJ1-1, with 10 bases matching TRBD1. Germline CDR1 SNHLY, CDR2 FYNNEI. Germline trimming cut 3 bases from V and 5 bases from J; bases unmatched to any gene: 6. The CDR3 sequence is 15 residues long.